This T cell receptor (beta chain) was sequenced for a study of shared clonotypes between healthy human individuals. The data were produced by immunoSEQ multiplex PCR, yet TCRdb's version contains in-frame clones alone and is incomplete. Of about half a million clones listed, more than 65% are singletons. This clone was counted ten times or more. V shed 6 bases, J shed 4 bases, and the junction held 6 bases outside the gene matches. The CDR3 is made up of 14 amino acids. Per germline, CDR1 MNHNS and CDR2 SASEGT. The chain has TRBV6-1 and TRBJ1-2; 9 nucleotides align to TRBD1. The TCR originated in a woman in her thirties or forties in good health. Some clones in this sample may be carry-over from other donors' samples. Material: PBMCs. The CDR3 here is CASRPGQGLYGYTF. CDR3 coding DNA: TGTGCCAGCAGGCCGGGACAGGGACTCTATGGCTACACCTTC.